This TCR beta chain was recorded in a study of regulatory T cells in long-lasting Graves disease. Library construction for TCR beta used iRepertoire HTBI primers and Arm-PCR of CDR3 regions. TCRdb redid the calling of the multiplex PCR reads with MiXCR, one entry per CDR3 protein. This sample carries 620,000 or so distinct CDR3 sequences, 15% to 20% of them seen once, and the ten largest clones take about 20%. This clonotype was seen at least ten times. Its cognate antigen is unknown. Per germline, CDR1 SGHRS and CDR2 YFSETQ. Losses at the gene ends were 2 bases for V and 7 bases for J; bases not matched to a gene: 9. The CDR3 covers 15 residues. Study results and caveats: Those with persistent disease had in common more public clonotypes (fewer than 3,000) than new patients (approximately 970).

Time point noted: newly diagnosed GD, antithyroid drugs for less than 3 months. TCR sequences were obtained from RNA taken from PBMCs. These records were also assigned to another study, of T cells in Graves' hyperthyroidism and ophthalmopathy. As that study records: Hyperthyroidism in the patients, aged 18 to 65, was newly diagnosed and under 2 months in duration. Clinical symptoms, serum thyroxine and TRAb, thyroid ultrasound and orbital computed tomography were used for the diagnoses. Appearing also in blood were most of the thyroid clonotypes expanded above 0.001.

This chain links TRBV5-1 with TRBJ2-7, with TRBD1 matching 10 bases. This TCR was sampled from a woman in her 30s with Graves disease. The source was peripheral blood mononuclear cells (PBMCs), collected at new diagnosis, from a patient treated with antithyroid drugs. The CDR3 loop is CASSFPGTGEREQYF. The CDR3 DNA is TGCGCCAGCAGCTTCCCCGGGACAGGGGAGCGTGAGCAGTACTTC.